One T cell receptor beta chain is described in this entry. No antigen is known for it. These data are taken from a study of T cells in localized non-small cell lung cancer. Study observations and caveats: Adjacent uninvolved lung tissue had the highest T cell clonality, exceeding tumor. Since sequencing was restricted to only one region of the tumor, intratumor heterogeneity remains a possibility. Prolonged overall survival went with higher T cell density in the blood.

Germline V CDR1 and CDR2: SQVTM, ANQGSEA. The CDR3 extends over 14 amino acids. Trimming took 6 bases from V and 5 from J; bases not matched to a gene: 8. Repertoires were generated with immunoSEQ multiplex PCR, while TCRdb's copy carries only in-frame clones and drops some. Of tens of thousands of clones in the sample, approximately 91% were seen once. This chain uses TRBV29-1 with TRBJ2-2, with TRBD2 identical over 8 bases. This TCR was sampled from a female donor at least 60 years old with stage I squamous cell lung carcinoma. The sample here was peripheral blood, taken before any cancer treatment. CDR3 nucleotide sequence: TGCAGCGTGCTTACTAGCGGAGCTACCGGGGAGCTGTTTTTT. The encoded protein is CSVLTSGATGELFF.